The 14 T cell receptor beta chains below were found in one sample sequenced in a study of blood T cell repertoires in COVID-19 (dated by TCRdb to 2018 to 2021). The library was prepared using the immunoSEQ multiplex PCR assay. Here the immuneACCESS table is served through TCRdb, limited to in-frame sequences with V and J called. Missing clones are a known gap in these copies; in checked studies unresolved V genes cover under half, and the rest lacks a known reason. For this sample the table gives 90,000 to 100,000 clones, of which more than 70% were detected only once. The top ten hold around 2.9% of the sample. Sequences were obtained from peripheral blood. These receptors originate from a middle-aged man with COVID-19, enrolled during active disease.

This chain uses TRBV6-5 with TRBJ2-7; 9 bases match TRBD2. Trimming removed 6 bases from V and 2 bases from J; junction bases left unmatched: 5. The CDR3 is made up of 14 amino acids. Germline V CDR1 and CDR2: MNHEY, SVGAGI. In DNA, the CDR3 is TGTGCCAGCAGACATAGCGGGGGCCCCTACGAGCAGTACTTC. Translating gives CASRHSGGPYEQYF.

The V and J genes are TRBV28 and TRBJ1-3, with D hard to call. Germline loops: CDR1 MDHEN, CDR2 SYDVKM. This CDR3 contains 14 residues. The V and J ends lost 2 bases and 2 bases respectively, with 7 bases between them. CDR3 in DNA: TGTGCCAGCAGTTTAGGCGGAACTGGAAACACCATATATTTT. Translation gives CASSLGGTGNTIYF.

This chain connects TRBV24-1 to TRBJ2-2; TRBD1 might be the D (5 bases). The germline V gene has CDR1 KGHDR and CDR2 SFDVKD. V was shortened by 0 bases and J by 4 bases, with 11 bases between the two germline ends. The CDR3 is 16 residues long. Here the CDR3 reads CATSDLQWGGTGELFF. CDR3 in DNA: TGTGCCACCAGTGATTTGCAATGGGGCGGCACCGGGGAGCTGTTTTTT.

This CDR3 is CASSRVLVHAGTQYF. The CDR3 coding sequence is TGTGCCAGCAGCCGGGTTTTGGTACACGCCGGGACGCAGTATTTT. The chain links TRBV3-1 (or the pseudogene TRBV3-2) to TRBJ2-3; no definite D call. CDR1 is LGHDT, CDR2 YNNKEL, per germline (reference sequence). The CDR3 is made up of 15 amino acids. The V end was cut by 4 bases, the J end by 9 bases, with 20 bases between.

The J gene is TRBJ2-7, the V gene TRBV29-1; TRBD1 matches 10 bases. The V segment lost 4 bases and the J segment 1 base; nucleotides outside the gene matches: 1. From germline, CDR1 is SQVTM and CDR2 ANQGSEA. The CDR3 sequence is 13 residues long. CDR3 DNA: TGCAGCGTTGGACAGGGGGCTTCCTACGAGCAGTACTTC. Encoded protein: CSVGQGASYEQYF.

V and J are TRBV6-5 and TRBJ1-5, with 10 bases lining up with TRBD1. This CDR3 spans 15 amino acids. In germline, CDR1 is MNHEY, CDR2 SVGAGI. J was trimmed by 7 bases and V by 4 bases; bases with no gene match: 7. This CDR3 is CASSLTGGLGQPQHF. CDR3 bases: TGTGCCAGCAGTTTGACAGGGGGCCTCGGGCAGCCCCAGCATTTT.

V gene TRBV19 combines with J gene TRBJ1-1; 8 bases agree with TRBD1. Germline assignment: CDR1 LNHDA and CDR2 SQIVND (reference sequence). The CDR3 is 13 amino acids. J gave up 4 bases and V 6 bases, and 4 bases lay outside the gene matches. In DNA, the CDR3 is TGTGCCAGTAGAGATACAGGGGGCACTGAAGCTTTCTTT. Residues: CASRDTGGTEAFF.

V and J are TRBV12-3 or TRBV12-4 and TRBJ1-2, with D unclear. The V gene lost 3 bases and the J gene lost 1 base, with 6 bases spanning the gap. This CDR3 region has 13 residues. The CDR3 bases are TGTGCCAGCAGTTTCGAGGGTAACTATGGCTACACCTTC. It yields the protein CASSFEGNYGYTF.

The chain recombines TRBV5-5 with TRBJ2-5; a possible D gene is TRBD2 (6 bases). The germline V and J ends were trimmed by 0 bases and 5 bases, with 11 bases remaining between them. The germline CDR1 and CDR2 sequences are SGHKS and YYEKEE (reference sequence). The CDR3 spans 14 residues. CDR3 nucleotide sequence: TGTGCCAGCAGCTTGGTTGCGGGGACTGAGACCCAGTACTTC. Its protein product is CASSLVAGTETQYF.

CDR3 sequence: CASSGTGFSYEQYF. In nucleotides, the CDR3 is TGTGCCAGCAGCGGGACAGGATTCTCCTACGAGCAGTACTTC. The gene calls are TRBV7-2 and TRBJ2-7, with 8 positions matching TRBD1. This CDR3 has 14 amino acids. Germline assignment: CDR1 SGHTA and CDR2 FQGNSA. Trimming at V came to 5 bases and at J to 0 bases, leaving 3 bases not matched to a gene.

The chain links TRBV20-1 to TRBJ1-1; 7 positions agree with TRBD1. This CDR3 contains 10 residues. The germline V gene has CDR1 DFQATT and CDR2 SNEGSKA (reference sequence). Germline trimming cut 6 bases from V and 7 bases from J; bases unmatched to any gene: 2. The CDR3 DNA sequence: TGCAGTGCGAACAGGGGTGAAGCTTTCTTT. The encoded protein is CSANRGEAFF.

The chain recombines TRBV29-1 with TRBJ2-7; 7 bases agree with TRBD2. CDR1 is SQVTM, CDR2 ANQGSEA, per germline. Losses at the gene ends were 6 bases for V and 0 bases for J; bases not matched to a gene: 8. The CDR3 has 14 residues. The CDR3 DNA reads TGCAGCGTGGGGGGGGGAATCAGCTCCTACGAGCAGTACTTC. It specifies CSVGGGISSYEQYF.

The rearrangement uses TRBV4-1 and TRBJ2-1; 12 bases fit TRBD2. The V segment lost 3 bases and the J segment 4 bases; nucleotides outside the gene matches: 4. The germline V gene has CDR1 MGHRA and CDR2 YSYEKL. The CDR3 covers 16 residues. CDR3 bases: TGCGCCAGCAGCCAGGGAACTAGCGGGGGGTACAATGAGCAGTTCTTC. It encodes CASSQGTSGGYNEQFF.

The rearrangement joins TRBV29-1 to TRBJ1-1; D is perhaps TRBD1 (5 bases). V lost 2 bases and J lost 4, with 17 bases in between. The CDR3 sequence is 15 residues long. The germline CDR1 and CDR2 sequences are SQVTM and ANQGSEA. CDR3 region: CSVETRERFGTEAFF. The CDR3 region has the DNA TGCAGCGTTGAAACCAGGGAAAGATTCGGCACTGAAGCTTTCTTT.